The present entry profiles one T cell receptor (beta chain) with its context. The antigen is undetermined. This sample was taken from a study of identical twins. Study-level results: Twin-shared out-of-frame alpha sequences showed excess low generation probability.

TCRdb called the 5' RACE reads again in MiXCR, with one record for every CDR3 protein. The data contain 550,000 to 700,000 distinct CDR3 sequences, around 20% of them seen just once; the ten biggest clones take up roughly 4%. V lost 6 bases and J 2 bases, leaving 11 bases between the germline ends. The V gene's germline CDR1 is LGHNT and CDR2 FRNRAP. The CDR3 runs 14 residues. In addition, the sample was reused for a study of T cells expressing NK-cell markers.

Sequencing was carried out using PBMCs. The rearrangement uses TRBV12-5 and TRBJ1-5; D possibly corresponds to TRBD1 (5 bases). This receptor was obtained from a young woman in good health. The CDR3 DNA is TGTGCTAGTGGCGGGGCGCTGGGCAATCAGCCCCAGCATTTT. It translates to CASGGALGNQPQHF. The whole variable domain, filled in from reference TRBV12-5 and TRBJ1-5, reads DARVTQTPRHKVTEMGQEVTMRCQPILGHNTVFWYRQTMMQGLELLAYFRNRAPLDDSGMPKDRFSAEMPDATLATLKIQPSEPRDSAVYFCASGGALGNQPQHFGDGTRLSIL.